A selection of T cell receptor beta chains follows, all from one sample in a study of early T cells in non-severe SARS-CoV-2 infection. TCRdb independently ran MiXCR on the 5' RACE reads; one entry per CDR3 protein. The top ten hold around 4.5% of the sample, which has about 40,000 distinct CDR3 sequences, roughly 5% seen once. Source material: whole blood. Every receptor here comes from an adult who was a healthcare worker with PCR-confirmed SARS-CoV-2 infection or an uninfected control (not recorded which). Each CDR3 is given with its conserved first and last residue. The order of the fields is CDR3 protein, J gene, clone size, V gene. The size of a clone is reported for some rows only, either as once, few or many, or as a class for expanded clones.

CASSLWAGGRAEAFF	TRBJ1-1	many	TRBV28
CASSREHQETQYF	TRBJ2-5	many	TRBV3-1
CASKRGPGYEQYF	TRBJ2-7	many	TRBV28
CASNPARTHGGNEQYF	TRBJ2-7	many	TRBV6-6
CSVDRGGTQYF	TRBJ2-5	few	TRBV29-1
CSARGFAQRIGYTF	TRBJ1-2	many	TRBV20-1
CSVLGDGSPLHF	TRBJ1-6	many	TRBV20-1
CASSPRTEKRAFF	TRBJ1-1	many	TRBV7-8
CSVAAGSRYEQYF	TRBJ2-7	many	TRBV29-1
CASSDMDLRDGPNEKLFF	TRBJ1-4	-	TRBV27
CASSVNMNTEAFF	TRBJ1-1	-	TRBV11-2
CSARVGNGNTIYF	TRBJ1-3	medium-sized	TRBV20-1
CASSLLGLGADEQYF	TRBJ2-7	few	TRBV5-4
CASSSGGTGGTGNTIYF	TRBJ1-3	many	TRBV5-1
CASSFHREGGGYTF	TRBJ1-2	many	TRBV27
CSARDNQKNIQYF	TRBJ2-4	few	TRBV20-1
CSVPGSQNNEQFF	TRBJ2-1	many	TRBV20-1
CASSLGRGTSGKHEQFF	TRBJ2-1	many	TRBV11-2
CASSWGQGVYNEQFF	TRBJ2-1	many	TRBV5-4
CASIPGADGLPNQPQHF	TRBJ1-5	many	TRBV19
CAISETLQGDYGYTF	TRBJ1-2	-	TRBV10-3
CASSKGTSGIGLETQYF	TRBJ2-5	-	TRBV11-2
CASSYWTGETQYF	TRBJ2-5	-	TRBV6-5
CASTMTSPPFF	TRBJ2-1	many	TRBV6-1
CSATDGQGNIQYF	TRBJ2-4	few	TRBV20-1
CASSQPNQPQHF	TRBJ1-5	-	TRBV4-1
CASRRDRASYEQYF	TRBJ2-7	many	TRBV4-3
CASRGQNTGELFF	TRBJ2-2	few	TRBV5-1
CASSLGSQPQHF	TRBJ1-5	medium-sized	TRBV7-9
CASSWQIKAGNSPLHF	TRBJ1-6	-	TRBV6-2/TRBV6-3
CASSETSGTSADTQYF	TRBJ2-3	-	TRBV6-4
CASSEQGNEQFF	TRBJ2-1	-	TRBV9
CASSPGTENGYTF	TRBJ1-2	many	TRBV18
CASGRDRWSEQYF	TRBJ2-7	many	TRBV6-5
CAISQRKDSHNEQFF	TRBJ2-1	many	TRBV10-3
CASSLGQGGDWANVLTF	TRBJ2-6	many	TRBV12-3/TRBV12-4
CASSLRPESNTGELFF	TRBJ2-2	many	TRBV7-9
CASRTRTGDNYGYTF	TRBJ1-2	many	TRBV5-5
CSVTGTDRDIQYF	TRBJ2-4	-	TRBV29-1
CASRAGRAAFF	TRBJ1-1	few	TRBV12-3/TRBV12-4
CASSYSWPPLYEQYF	TRBJ2-7	many	TRBV6-6
CSVRDSDNSPLHF	TRBJ1-6	-	TRBV29-1
CAIPPAGNTIYF	TRBJ1-3	few	TRBV7-9
CASSPKDAGDGSPLHF	TRBJ1-6	-	TRBV18
CASSLYRGEKLFF	TRBJ1-4	many	TRBV12-3/TRBV12-4
CASSLNRAGSHEQYF	TRBJ2-7	-	TRBV5-1
CASSLPGKGTYEQYF	TRBJ2-7	many	TRBV28
CASSLYPNTEAFF	TRBJ1-1	few	TRBV7-2
CASSQEQGYTEAFF	TRBJ1-1	many	TRBV4-1
CASSPNRRLIGKYF	TRBJ2-5	many	TRBV11-2
CASSLTAELLPWYF	TRBJ2-3	many	TRBV7-2
CASSRFWGSGNTIYF	TRBJ1-3	-	TRBV7-9
CASLITTSDPYNEQFF	TRBJ2-1	-	TRBV6-7